The 16 T cell receptor beta chains listed next were all sequenced from one sample in a study of blood T cell repertoires in COVID-19. Using immunoSEQ multiplex PCR, the repertoire was profiled, and TCRdb retains in-frame clones only, with some absent. The table lists some 20,000 clones, about 85% of them singletons. Sequencing was performed on peripheral blood. These receptor sequences come from a human donor with active COVID-19. The donor label of this sample is uncertain.

The chain couples TRBV5-5 to TRBJ2-1; 12 bases fit TRBD2. The junction had 8 bases not matched to a gene; V was cut back by 1 base and J by 0 bases. The CDR3 is 19 residues long. Germline V gene sequence: CDR1 SGHKS, CDR2 YYEKEE (reference sequence). The DNA of the CDR3 is TGTGCCAGCAGCTTGAGGCTAGCGGGAGGGCGAAGCTCCTACAATGAGCAGTTCTTC. It translates to CASSLRLAGGRSSYNEQFF. Complete variable domain (other parts from reference TRBV5-5 and TRBJ2-1): DAGVTQSPTHLIKTRGQQVTLRCSPISGHKSVSWYQQVLGQGPQFIFQYYEKEERGRGNFPDRFSARQFPNYSSELNVNALLLGDSALYLCASSLRLAGGRSSYNEQFFGPGTRLTVL.

This sequence joins TRBV7-2 and TRBJ2-7; TRBD1 matches at 7 bases. The V gene's germline CDR1 is SGHTA and CDR2 FQGNSA. Germline trimming cut 6 bases from V and 3 bases from J; bases unmatched to any gene: 2. The CDR3 length is 12 residues. The DNA of the CDR3 is TGTGCCAGCAGTCGACAGGGCTACGAGCAGTACTTC. It encodes CASSRQGYEQYF.

This clone came up a few times. V is TRBV11-2 and J is TRBJ1-1, with D possibly TRBD1 on 6 matching bases. The CDR3 extends over 16 amino acids. The germline CDR1 and CDR2 sequences are SGHAT and FQNNGV. Trimming pared 5 bases from V and 0 bases from J, leaving 16 bases between. CDR3 sequence reads: CASSPRQELLNTEAFF. The CDR3 coding sequence is TGTGCCAGCAGCCCTCGACAGGAACTTTTGAACACTGAAGCTTTCTTT.

The genes are TRBV7-9 and TRBJ2-5, with 10 bases aligning to TRBD2. Looked up from germline, CDR1 is SEHNR and CDR2 is FQNEAQ (reference sequence). CDR3 size: 16 residues. V trimming: 5 bases; J trimming: 2 bases; junction bases outside the gene matches: 8. CDR3 in amino acids: CASSPTLAGGQETQYF. CDR3 coding DNA: TGTGCCAGCAGCCCCACTTTAGCGGGAGGACAAGAGACCCAGTACTTC.

The chain couples TRBV2 to TRBJ2-2, with D uncertain. V was pared by 4 bases and J by 4 bases, with 7 bases between. CDR1 SNHLY and CDR2 FYNNEI come from the germline V gene. This CDR3 spans 13 amino acids. Written as DNA, the CDR3 is TGTGCCAGCAGTGTCAGAACCACCGGGGAGCTGTTTTTT. Protein: CASSVRTTGELFF. The whole variable domain, remainder taken from reference TRBV2 and TRBJ2-2, is EPEVTQTPSHQVTQMGQEVILRCVPISNHLYFYWYRQILGQKVEFLVSFYNNEISEKSEIFDDQFSVERPDGSNFTLKIRSTKLEDSAMYFCASSVRTTGELFFGEGSRLTVL.

This chain links TRBV3-1 (or the pseudogene TRBV3-2) with TRBJ1-2, with no clear D. Germline V gene lookup returns CDR1 LGHDT and CDR2 YNNKEL (reference sequence). This CDR3 region has 14 residues. The V end was cut by 3 bases, the J end by 5 bases, with 13 bases between. The DNA of the CDR3 is TGTGCCAGCAGCCATCCCGGGGTGGGGTATGGCTACACCTTC. Protein: CASSHPGVGYGYTF.

The rearrangement uses TRBV2 and TRBJ1-1, with TRBD1 as a possible D gene (5 bases). The length of the CDR3 is 14 residues. Germline V gene lookup returns CDR1 SNHLY and CDR2 FYNNEI. Trimming removed 6 bases from V and 1 base from J, with 12 bases in between. In DNA form, the CDR3 reads TGTGCCAGCAGCTCAACCGGGGGGAACACTGAAGCTTTCTTT. This codes for CASSSTGGNTEAFF.

The chain employs TRBV28 and TRBJ1-5, with TRBD1 matching over 9 bases. CDR3 length equals 14 residues. J gave up 9 bases and V 4 bases, and 7 bases lay outside the gene matches. Germline CDR1 MDHEN, CDR2 SYDVKM. This chain's CDR3 is CASSSGQGYRPQHF. The CDR3 DNA sequence: TGTGCCAGCAGTTCTGGACAGGGGTATAGGCCCCAGCATTTT.

CDR3 DNA: TGTGCCAGCAGCCAAACCCCCGGGACAGGCTCTTACGAGCAGTACTTC. It codes for CASSQTPGTGSYEQYF. This chain links TRBV28 with TRBJ2-7; 8 positions agree with TRBD1. The V segment lost 6 bases and the J segment 4 bases; nucleotides outside the gene matches: 14. Germline V CDR1 and CDR2: MDHEN, SYDVKM. This CDR3 region has 16 residues.

The chain joins TRBV28 to TRBJ1-2; 9 bases match TRBD1. In germline, CDR1 is MDHEN, CDR2 SYDVKM. J was trimmed by 8 bases and V by 4 bases; bases with no gene match: 8. The CDR3 is 14 amino acids. CDR3 amino acids: CASSSGDRVWGYTF. Here the CDR3 DNA reads TGTGCCAGCAGTTCCGGGGACAGGGTTTGGGGCTACACCTTC.

The chain employs TRBV28 and TRBJ1-1; no definite D call. Germline V gene lookup returns CDR1 MDHEN and CDR2 SYDVKM. This CDR3 region has 12 residues. V shed 6 bases and J shed 12 bases, with 17 bases lying between them. The CDR3 sequence is CASSPSYPGTFF. The CDR3 coding sequence is TGTGCCAGCAGCCCGTCCTACCCCGGGACTTTCTTT.

This clone appeared once. This chain connects TRBV24-1 to TRBJ2-7; D might be TRBD2 (6 bases). The V gene's germline CDR1 is KGHDR and CDR2 SFDVKD. The V end was cut by 5 bases, the J end by 2 bases, with 9 bases between. The CDR3 sequence is 13 residues long. CDR3 bases: TGTGCCACCAGTGCCTGGGGGGCCTACGAGCAGTACTTC. Translating gives CATSAWGAYEQYF.

The J gene is TRBJ2-7, the V gene TRBV7-2, with 8 bases fitting TRBD2. The CDR3 runs to 15 residues. V shed 3 bases and J 2 bases; nucleotides not matched to a gene: 6. The germline gives CDR1 SGHTA, CDR2 FQGNSA. The CDR3 spells CASSLNGGRTYEQYF. The CDR3 nucleotides read TGTGCCAGCAGCTTGAACGGCGGGAGGACCTACGAGCAGTACTTC.

This clone was observed a few times. V is TRBV7-9 and J is TRBJ2-7; 9 bases are a match to TRBD2. Germline CDR1 is SEHNR and CDR2 is FQNEAQ (reference sequence). V trimming: 5 bases; J trimming: 2 bases; junction bases outside the gene matches: 13. CDR3 size: 17 residues. The CDR3 DNA sequence: TGTGCCAGCAGCCGCACGAACCTAGCGGGATTCACCTACGAGCAGTACTTC. Translating gives CASSRTNLAGFTYEQYF. Complete variable domain (other parts from reference TRBV7-9 and TRBJ2-7): DTGVSQNPRHKITKRGQNVTFRCDPISEHNRLYWYRQTLGQGPEFLTYFQNEAQLEKSRLLSDRFSAERPKGSFSTLEIQRTEQGDSAMYLCASSRTNLAGFTYEQYFGPGTRLTVT.

The chain is built from TRBV24-1 and TRBJ2-5; 7 nucleotides line up with TRBD1. This CDR3 is 14 amino acids long. Germline CDR1 and CDR2: KGHDR and SFDVKD. The V segment lost 8 bases and the J segment 4 bases; nucleotides outside the gene matches: 9. In nucleotides, the CDR3 is TGTGCCACCACCGGCCCCCGACAGGGAGAGACCCAGTACTTC. Its translation is CATTGPRQGETQYF.

The chain uses TRBV21-1 and TRBJ2-5; the table's TRBD1 call for D was not verified on the DNA. TRBV21-1 is a documented pseudogene. This CDR3 is 12 amino acids long. The CDR3 loop reads CASKGGLETQYF. As DNA, the CDR3 is TGTGCCAGCAAAGGGGGTTTGGAGACCCAGTACTTC.